This TCR beta chain is from a study of early T cells in non-severe SARS-CoV-2 infection. Regarding the study as a whole: The study's VDJdb matching favored anti-spike CD8 responses and missed private and CD4 specificities.

This CDR3 contains 15 residues. Germline assignment: CDR1 LGHNA and CDR2 YNFKEQ. V shed 0 bases and J shed 5 bases, with 11 bases lying between them. Many counts were recorded for this clonotype. Its antigen remains unidentified. Individual cDNA molecules were tagged with unique molecular identifiers, the study reported. TCRdb reanalysed the 5' RACE reads using MiXCR and keeps one entry per CDR3 protein. The sample shows around 26,000 distinct CDR3 sequences, 4.4% of them seen only once. The chain couples TRBV4-2 to TRBJ1-5; D uncertain. Sample: whole blood. This TCR came from an adult who was a healthcare worker with PCR-confirmed SARS-CoV-2 infection or an uninfected control (not recorded which). The CDR3 protein is CASSQDLGSYQPQHF. As DNA, the CDR3 is TGTGCCAGCAGCCAAGATTTAGGGAGCTATCAGCCCCAGCATTTT.